Detailed here is one TCR beta chain. Antigen specificity is unknown. Use of 60 Vbeta and 13 Jbeta primers characterized the PCR. Libraries were prepared by immunoSEQ multiplex PCR; TCRdb keeps only in-frame clonotypes and omits some of them. The sample carries just over 150,000 clones, 86% recorded once. Trimming took 5 bases from V and 2 from J; bases not matched to a gene: 8. The CDR3 has 16 amino acids. Germline-derived CDR1 and CDR2 are MDHEN and SYDVKM. The data were taken from a study of cytomegalovirus exposure and HLA in healthy donors. The study, taken as a whole, reports: In terms of immune exposure information, only CMV serostatus was available. As was reported, the classifier diagnosed cytomegalovirus status with high specificity and sensitivity.

The V call is TRBV28, the J call TRBJ1-5; 8 bases are a match to TRBD1. Material: PBMCs. The clonotype comes from a woman between 18 and 29 years old in good health and CMV-seronegative. The CDR3 nucleotides read TGTGCCAGCAGTCCGAACTCGGACAGGGGCAATCAGCCCCAGCATTTT. Its protein is CASSPNSDRGNQPQHF.